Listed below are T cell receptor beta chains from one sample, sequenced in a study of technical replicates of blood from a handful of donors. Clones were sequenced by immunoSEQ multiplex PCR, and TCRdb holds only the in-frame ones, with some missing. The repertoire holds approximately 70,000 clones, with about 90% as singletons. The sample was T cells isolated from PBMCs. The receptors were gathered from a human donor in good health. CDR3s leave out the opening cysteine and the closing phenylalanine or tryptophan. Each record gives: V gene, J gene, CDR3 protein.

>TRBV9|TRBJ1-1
ASSPGTPNTEAF
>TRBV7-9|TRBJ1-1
ASSLGGRTEAF
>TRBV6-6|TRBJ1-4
ASRLMGGNEKLF
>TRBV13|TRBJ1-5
ASSSYYRHNRAPQPQH
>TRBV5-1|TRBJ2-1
ASYEERTGFTNEQF
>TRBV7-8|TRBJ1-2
ASSIGPGDVPGGYT
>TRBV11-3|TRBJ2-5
ASSSSLAQETQY
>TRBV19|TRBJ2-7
ASTPGQGGYEQY
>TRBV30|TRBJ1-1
AWSGQGGTEAF
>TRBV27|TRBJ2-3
ASSTRRGQGTDTQY
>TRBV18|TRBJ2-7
ASSSTRRGGAYNEQY
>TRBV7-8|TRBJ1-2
ASSPSVGGAYGYT
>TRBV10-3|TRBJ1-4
AISDKAATNEKLF
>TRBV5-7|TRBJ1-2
ASSTSGIRGYGYT
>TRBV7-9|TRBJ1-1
ASSQGQGRWTEAF
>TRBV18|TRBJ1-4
ASSTSGTGGEKLF
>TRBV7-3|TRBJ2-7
ASSSGTGPNEQY
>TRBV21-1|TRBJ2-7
ASSKAQRECLLEQY
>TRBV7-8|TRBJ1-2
ASSADRGLNYGYT
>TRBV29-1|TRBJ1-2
SVTEGGGT
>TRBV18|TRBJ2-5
ASSPRLAQETQY
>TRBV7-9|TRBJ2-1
ASAGTWQF
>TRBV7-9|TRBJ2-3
ASSSTRGRRSDTQY
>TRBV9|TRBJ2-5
ASSVGAGSQETQY
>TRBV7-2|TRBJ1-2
ASSPRDSYGYT
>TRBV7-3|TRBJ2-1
ASSFGTSGIYNEQF
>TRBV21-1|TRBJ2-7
ASSIRSEGPYEQY
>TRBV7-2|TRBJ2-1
ASSLSARNEQF
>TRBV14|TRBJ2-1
ASSPLSGYNEQF
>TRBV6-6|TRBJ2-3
ASSYSSGSRGTQY
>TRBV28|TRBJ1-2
ASSLGLMNYGYT
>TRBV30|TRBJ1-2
AVTGTAYGYT
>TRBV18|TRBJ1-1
ASSLGAQGNTEAF
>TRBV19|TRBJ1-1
ATQPRPGVTEAF
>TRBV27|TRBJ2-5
ASSSTSKTQY
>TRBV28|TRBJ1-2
ASSLKTGPNYGYT
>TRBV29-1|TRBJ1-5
SVKGQGDGQPQH
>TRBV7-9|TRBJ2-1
ASSSLAGGGF
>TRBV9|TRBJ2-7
ASSAYGQGGRYEQY
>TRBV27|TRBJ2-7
ASSTSLGAYEQY